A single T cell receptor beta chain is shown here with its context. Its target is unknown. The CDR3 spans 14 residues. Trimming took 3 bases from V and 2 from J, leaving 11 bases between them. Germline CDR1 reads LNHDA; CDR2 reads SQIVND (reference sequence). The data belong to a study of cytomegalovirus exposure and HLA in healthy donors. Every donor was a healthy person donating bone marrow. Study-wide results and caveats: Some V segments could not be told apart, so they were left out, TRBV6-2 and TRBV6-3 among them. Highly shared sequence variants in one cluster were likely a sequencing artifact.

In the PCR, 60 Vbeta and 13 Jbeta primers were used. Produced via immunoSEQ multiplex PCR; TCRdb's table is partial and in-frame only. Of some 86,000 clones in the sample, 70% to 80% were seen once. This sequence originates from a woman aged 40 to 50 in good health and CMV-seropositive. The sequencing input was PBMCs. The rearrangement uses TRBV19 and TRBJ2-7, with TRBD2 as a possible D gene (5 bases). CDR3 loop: CASSIGKGTYEQYF. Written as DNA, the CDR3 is TGTGCCAGTAGTATCGGGAAAGGAACCTACGAGCAGTACTTC. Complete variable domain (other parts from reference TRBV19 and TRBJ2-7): DGGITQSPKYLFRKEGQNVTLSCEQNLNHDAMYWYRQDPGQGLRLIYYSQIVNDFQKGDIAEGYSVSREKKESFPLTVTSAQKNPTAFYLCASSIGKGTYEQYFGPGTRLTVT.